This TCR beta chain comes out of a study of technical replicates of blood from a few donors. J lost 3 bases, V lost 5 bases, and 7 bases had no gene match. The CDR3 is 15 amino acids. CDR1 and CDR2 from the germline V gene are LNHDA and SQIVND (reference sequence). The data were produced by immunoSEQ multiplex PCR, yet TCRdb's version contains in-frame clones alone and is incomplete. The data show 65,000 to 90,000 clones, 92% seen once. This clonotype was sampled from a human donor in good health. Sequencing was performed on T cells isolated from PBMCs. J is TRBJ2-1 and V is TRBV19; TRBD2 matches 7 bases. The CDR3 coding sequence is TGTGCCAGTAGTGCTAGCGGACCACACTACAATGAGCAGTTCTTC. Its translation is CASSASGPHYNEQFF.